This entry concerns a single T cell receptor beta chain. Antigen unknown. This sample was included in a study of cytomegalovirus exposure and HLA in healthy donors. General study results and limits: Accounts indicate the classifier identified cytomegalovirus status with strong specificity and sensitivity.

Primers included in the PCR were 60 Vbeta and 13 Jbeta primers. Sequenced by immunoSEQ multiplex PCR; TCRdb stores in-frame clones only, minus some. The table records some 65,000 clones, around 73% of them present only once. The CDR3 consists of 17 residues. Sequencing used PBMCs. This clonotype was sampled from a girl under 18 in good health and CMV-seropositive. V gene TRBV12-2 combines with J gene TRBJ2-3; TRBD1, as called in the table, went unchecked against the DNA. TRBV12-2 is a listed pseudogene. As DNA, the CDR3 is TGTGCAAGTCGCTTAGGACGGGACAGGGGGCAGGGAGATACGCAGTATTTT. This encodes CASRLGRDRGQGDTQYF.